These T cell receptor beta chains were read from a single sample in a study of blood T cell repertoires in COVID-19. Clones were read by immunoSEQ multiplex PCR, and TCRdb kept only the in-frame ones, dropping some. Seen here are fewer than 500,000 clones, about 87% observed once, and the top ten hold 0.8% to 0.9%. The source material was peripheral blood. The receptor source for this set is a man younger than 30 with COVID-19, enrolled during active disease. CDR3s include the opening cysteine and the closing phenylalanine or tryptophan. A D gene is named only where the DNA matches it firmly. Expanded clones get a size class; other rows say once, few or many, or leave the size out.

abundance	d_gene	v_gene	j_gene	CDR3aa	CDR3nt
-	TRBD1	TRBV27	TRBJ2-5	CASSRDRGETQYF	TGTGCCAGCAGTCGGGACAGGGGAGAGACCCAGTACTTC
-	-	TRBV2	TRBJ2-2	CASKRQGGMAGELFF	TGTGCCAGCAAGAGGCAGGGTGGTATGGCCGGGGAGCTGTTTTTT
-	-	TRBV7-2	TRBJ1-5	CASSLERNQPQHF	TGTGCCAGCAGCTTAGAGCGCAATCAGCCCCAGCATTTT
once	TRBD2	TRBV7-9	TRBJ2-2	CASSQTRGGRSTTGELFF	TGTGCCAGCAGCCAGACACGGGGGGGCAGGAGTACCACCGGGGAGCTGTTTTTT
-	-	TRBV5-1	TRBJ2-2	CASSLGQASTGELFF	TGCGCCAGCAGCTTGGGACAGGCGAGCACCGGGGAGCTGTTTTTT
-	-	TRBV12-3/TRBV12-4	TRBJ1-1	CASSRVAEAFF	TGTGCCAGCAGTCGTGTTGCTGAAGCTTTCTTT
-	-	TRBV19	TRBJ2-6	CASTYRAGANVLTF	TGTGCCAGTACGTACCGAGCTGGGGCCAACGTCCTGACTTTC
-	TRBD2	TRBV29-1	TRBJ2-7	CRDKLLAGCSYEQYF	TGCAGGGATAAATTACTAGCGGGGTGTTCCTACGAGCAGTACTTC
-	-	TRBV11-2	TRBJ2-4	CASSLAGTKNIQYF	TGTGCCAGCAGCTTAGCAGGGACCAAAAACATTCAGTACTTC
once	TRBD1	TRBV4-1	TRBJ2-7	CASSQGGVRGRYEQYF	TGCGCCAGCAGCCAAGGGGGGGTCAGGGGGCGATACGAGCAGTACTTC
-	-	TRBV27	TRBJ1-5	CASSVQSGGGPQHF	TGTGCCAGCAGTGTGCAGTCCGGGGGTGGGCCCCAGCATTTT
-	-	TRBV10-3	TRBJ2-5	CAISESISSQETQYF	TGTGCCATCAGTGAGTCAATTTCCAGCCAAGAGACCCAGTACTTC
once	TRBD1	TRBV18	TRBJ1-1	CASSPETGGSEAFF	TGTGCCAGCTCACCAGAAACAGGGGGGTCGGAAGCTTTCTTT
-	-	TRBV19	TRBJ2-1	CASSTGIDSGNEQFF	TGTGCCAGTAGTACCGGTATCGATAGCGGAAATGAGCAGTTCTTC
-	TRBD1	TRBV7-9	TRBJ2-5	CASSGSGTGGETQYF	TGTGCCAGCAGCGGTAGCGGTACAGGGGGAGAGACCCAGTACTTC
-	TRBD2	TRBV5-1	TRBJ2-1	CASSQRSGGAGNEQFF	TGCGCCAGCAGCCAGAGAAGCGGGGGGGCCGGCAATGAGCAGTTCTTC
-	TRBD2	TRBV2	TRBJ2-1	CASSETSGTRNEQFF	TGTGCCAGCAGTGAGACTAGCGGGACGCGCAATGAGCAGTTCTTC
-	-	TRBV6-5	TRBJ1-2	CASSYGRGRADGYTF	TGTGCCAGCAGTTACGGGCGGGGAAGGGCGGATGGCTACACCTTC
-	TRBD1	TRBV6-5	TRBJ1-5	CASSPGQGHQPQHF	TGTGCCAGCAGTCCGGGACAGGGCCATCAGCCCCAGCATTTT
-	TRBD2	TRBV5-1	TRBJ2-1	CASSPSAGGLYNEQFF	TGCGCCAGCTCCCCCTCAGCGGGAGGGCTCTACAATGAGCAGTTCTTC
few	-	TRBV6-2/TRBV6-3	TRBJ2-1	CASSYSRGVADEQFF	TGTGCCAGCAGTTACTCCCGTGGGGTAGCGGATGAGCAGTTCTTC
-	TRBD1	TRBV4-1	TRBJ1-5	CASSQPRQGDNQPQHF	TGCGCCAGCAGCCAGCCAAGACAGGGCGACAATCAGCCCCAGCATTTT
-	-	TRBV7-9	TRBJ2-7	CASSLQGSEQYF	TGTGCCAGCAGCTTACAGGGCTCCGAGCAGTACTTC
-	TRBD2	TRBV13	TRBJ2-3	CASSLVGLAGYTDTQYF	TGTGCCAGCAGCTTAGTGGGACTAGCGGGATACACAGATACGCAGTATTTT
-	TRBD2	TRBV4-1	TRBJ2-5	CASSQSLAGGGETQYF	TGCGCCAGCAGCCAAAGTTTAGCGGGAGGTGGGGAGACCCAGTACTTC
-	TRBD1	TRBV6-2/TRBV6-3	TRBJ2-5	CASSYSTGEREETQYF	TGTGCCAGCAGTTACTCGACAGGGGAAAGGGAAGAGACCCAGTACTTC
-	-	TRBV14	TRBJ2-1	CASSRSSSYNEQFF	TGTGCCAGCAGTAGATCGAGCTCCTACAATGAGCAGTTCTTC
once	-	TRBV19	TRBJ2-2	CASSRPGGYTGELFF	TGTGCCAGTAGTCGGCCAGGGGGGTACACCGGGGAGCTGTTTTTT
-	TRBD2	TRBV11-2	TRBJ2-2	CASTEREMYTGELFF	TGTGCCAGCACCGAGCGGGAGATGTACACCGGGGAGCTGTTTTTT
-	-	TRBV6-5	TRBJ2-5	CASSLLGGMKTQYF	TGTGCCAGCAGCCTTCTCGGGGGAATGAAGACCCAGTACTTC
-	-	TRBV11-2	TRBJ2-3	CASSLAPSRRTDTQYF	TGTGCCAGCAGCTTAGCTCCTAGCCGCCGCACAGATACGCAGTATTTT
-	-	TRBV5-1	TRBJ2-1	CASSPPSSYNEQFF	TGCGCCAGCAGCCCACCGAGCTCCTACAATGAGCAGTTCTTC
many	TRBD2	TRBV12-5	TRBJ2-3	CASGWRESTDTQYF	TGTGCTAGTGGTTGGCGGGAGTCCACAGATACGCAGTATTTT
-	-	TRBV20-1	TRBJ2-5	CSARDQVPQYF	TGCAGTGCTAGAGATCAGGTCCCCCAGTACTTC
-	-	TRBV18	TRBJ2-5	CASSPGRAETQYF	TGTGCCAGCTCACCTGGCAGGGCTGAGACCCAGTACTTC
-	TRBD1	TRBV19	TRBJ2-7	CASSLPGQGAREQYF	TGTGCCAGTAGCCTGCCGGGACAGGGGGCGCGAGAGCAGTACTTC
-	TRBD1	TRBV19	TRBJ1-1	CASNPGQGSSGTEAFF	TGTGCCAGTAACCCGGGACAGGGGTCAAGCGGCACTGAAGCTTTCTTT
-	-	TRBV7-3	TRBJ2-1	CASSLRGRGSYNEQFF	TGTGCCAGCAGCTTAAGGGGGCGAGGGTCCTACAATGAGCAGTTCTTC
-	-	TRBV7-6	TRBJ1-6	CASSPRKGGIYNSPLHF	TGTGCCAGCAGCCCACGGAAGGGGGGGATCTATAATTCACCCCTCCACTTT
-	-	TRBV4-2	TRBJ2-3	CASSQETRASSTDTQYF	TGTGCCAGCAGCCAAGAAACTAGGGCTTCTAGCACAGATACGCAGTATTTT
-	-	TRBV21-1	TRBJ2-7	CASSKGPHGQGSLPCEQYF	TGTGCCAGCAGCAAAGGCCCCCACGGACAGGGATCTCTTCCCTGCGAGCAGTACTTC
-	-	TRBV11-1	TRBJ1-1	CASSLSGQATEAFF	TGTGCCAGCAGCTTATCAGGGCAGGCCACTGAAGCTTTCTTT
-	-	TRBV13	TRBJ2-6	CASSLALQGSGANVLTF	TGTGCCAGCAGCTTAGCCCTTCAGGGCTCTGGGGCCAACGTCCTGACTTTC
once	TRBD2	TRBV6-5	TRBJ2-7	CASRLTSVTYEQYF	TGTGCCAGCAGACTGACTAGCGTGACCTACGAGCAGTACTTC
once	TRBD2	TRBV7-9	TRBJ2-2	CASSYLERGTGELFF	TGTGCCAGCAGCTACCTCGAGCGGGGCACCGGGGAGCTGTTTTTT
-	TRBD1	TRBV20-1	TRBJ1-6	CSAGTDSPLHF	TGCAGTGCTGGGACAGATTCACCCCTCCACTTT
-	TRBD2	TRBV11-2	TRBJ2-4	CASSPRGTTLAKNIQYF	TGTGCCAGCAGCCCCCGCGGGACTACTCTAGCCAAAAACATTCAGTACTTC
-	-	TRBV30	TRBJ1-2	CAWSGGPVFGYTF	TGTGCCTGGAGTGGAGGGCCGGTTTTTGGCTACACCTTC
-	-	TRBV2	TRBJ1-4	CASSESQGSEKLFF	TGTGCCAGCAGTGAATCCCAGGGTAGCGAAAAACTGTTTTTT
-	-	TRBV3-1/TRBV3-2	TRBJ2-2	CASSQDLRAKRGTGELFF	TGTGCCAGCAGCCAAGATCTAAGGGCCAAACGGGGCACCGGGGAGCTGTTTTTT
-	TRBD2	TRBV29-1	TRBJ2-2	CSVAPGLAANTGELFF	TGCAGCGTTGCCCCGGGACTAGCGGCGAACACCGGGGAGCTGTTTTTT
-	TRBD2	TRBV18	TRBJ2-1	CASSPLAGASDEQFF	TGTGCCAGCTCACCTCTAGCGGGAGCGTCGGATGAGCAGTTCTTC